Listed here is a single TCR beta chain. Its antigen is currently not known. No much larger clone exists at a distance of one base, and base qualities are not known. The data were taken from a study of PD-L1 blockade in urothelial cancer (dated by TCRdb to the late 2010s). Regarding the study in general: Therapy was started at some point between 2012 and 2014 for all patients, and atezolizumab 1,200 mg was administered intravenously every 3 weeks. About 85% of the 29 patients were males with bladder-origin urothelial cancer, and 18 of 29 reported a prior smoking history. Patients had an ECOG performance status of 0 or 1 and had received between 0 and 3 prior chemotherapy regimens. Blood samples were analyzed at two time points: 3 weeks after treatment start (second dose) and 6 weeks after treatment start. Blood samples gave median yields of roughly 150,000 T cells and some 80,000 unique TCRs, along with a median clonality of 0.080. Somatic, immune and clinical correlates of response to PD-L1 blockade with atezolizumab in urothelial cancer were the focus of an exploratory multi-omic analysis. Pretreatment tumor samples, along with matched peripheral blood collected serially before and after atezolizumab treatment, underwent TCR sequencing. Durable clinical benefit meant progression-free survival longer than 6 months, and TCR features were also tested against progression-free and overall survival. In the same patients who had TCR sequencing, pretreatment tumors also underwent whole exome sequencing and RNA sequencing. Durable clinical benefit was achieved by nine patients and was not achieved by 20 patients. Pretreatment blood TCR-seq was available for twenty-nine patients, at least one posttreatment blood collection was obtained for 25 or so patients, and tumor TCR-seq was available for 25 or so patients.

The cohort comprised 29 patients with locally advanced or metastatic urothelial carcinoma treated at Memorial Sloan Kettering on a trial protocol. Peripheral blood mononuclear cells were collected pretreatment and during treatment, with between 1 and 8 total time points obtained per patient. The Qiagen DNeasy Blood extraction kit was used to purify genomic DNA from total PBMCs and from tumor samples. Collected pretreatment and during treatment, PBMCs were isolated and stored as previously described. From the germline V gene, CDR1 is MNHEY and CDR2 is SVGAGI. V was cut back by 0 bases and J by 3 bases, leaving a gap of 11 bases between them. Taken from cysteine to phenylalanine, the CDR3 has 15 residues. Only the CDR3 DNA stays, 45 bases, in frame from base 1. The study at large found these results: Small sample size (n ≈ 30) and many exploratory analyses mean the results are intended to be hypothesis-generating. Patients with durable benefit showed greater expansion of tumor-associated TCR clones in peripheral blood 3 weeks after starting treatment (n ≈ 21, p = 0.022). A pretreatment peripheral blood TCR clonality below the median was linked to improved progression-free and overall survival.

Each PCR received spiked-in synthetic TCR analog templates so that absolute template abundance could be estimated from read counts. The immunoSEQ assay was used to amplify TCRbeta CDR3 regions from genomic DNA with bias-controlled V and J gene primers. Sequencing of rearranged TCRbeta segments was performed at approximately 20X coverage. In the paper's pipeline: Clustering was used to correct sequencing errors, and CDR3s were annotated against IMGT so that V, D and J genes could be assigned. Out-of-frame and stop-codon sequences were excluded, and only productive TCRbeta rearrangements were used in downstream analyses. To compute clonality, Shannon entropy was normalized by the log of the number of unique productive sequences and then subtracted from one. Clones differing between time points or between blood and tumor were identified by Fisher's exact test with Benjamini-Hochberg correction at adjusted p below 0.01. Here the immuneACCESS table is served through TCRdb, limited to in-frame sequences with V and J called. Missing clones are a known gap in these copies; in checked studies unresolved V genes cover under half, and the rest lacks a known reason. D and trimming were read from the DNA, whereas the V and J calls and clone size are those reported in that table. In this sample the table shows 45,000 to 60,000 clones, nearly 90% of which occur a single time. Together, the top ten hold 6.5% to 8% of the sample.

Sequences were derived from PBMCs, sampled around atezolizumab (anti-PD-L1) treatment. The source is a man between 60 and 75 years old with urothelial cancer. This chain is built from TRBV6-5 and TRBJ1-2, and TRBD1 may be the D gene, going by 5 matching bases. The DNA sequence is as follows: TGTGCCAGCAGTTACTCGGGCAGGGTAGACTATGGCTACACCTTC. Its translation reads: CASSYSGRVDYGYTF.